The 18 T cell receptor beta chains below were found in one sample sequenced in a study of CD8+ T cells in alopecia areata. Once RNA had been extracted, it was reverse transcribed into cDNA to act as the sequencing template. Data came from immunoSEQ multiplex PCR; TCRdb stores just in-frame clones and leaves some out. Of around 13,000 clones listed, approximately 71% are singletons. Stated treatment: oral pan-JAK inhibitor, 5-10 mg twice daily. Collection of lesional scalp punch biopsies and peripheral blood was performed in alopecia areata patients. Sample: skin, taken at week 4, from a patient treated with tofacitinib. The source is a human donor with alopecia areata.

The CDR3 spells CASRAGGYQETQYF. CDR3 DNA sequence: TGTGCCAGCAGGGCCGGGGGGTACCAAGAGACCCAGTACTTC. The chain joins TRBV6-6 to TRBJ2-5; 7 nucleotides line up with TRBD2. This CDR3 is 14 amino acids long. Germline V gene data show CDR1 as MNHNY and CDR2 as SVGAGI (reference sequence). J was trimmed by 0 bases and V by 6 bases; bases with no gene match: 4.

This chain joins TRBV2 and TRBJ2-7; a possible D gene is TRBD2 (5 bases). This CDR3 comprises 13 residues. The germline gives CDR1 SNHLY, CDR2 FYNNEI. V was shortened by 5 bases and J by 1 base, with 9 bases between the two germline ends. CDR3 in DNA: TGTGCCAGCAGTCCACTAGAATCCTACGAGCAGTACTTC. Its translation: CASSPLESYEQYF.

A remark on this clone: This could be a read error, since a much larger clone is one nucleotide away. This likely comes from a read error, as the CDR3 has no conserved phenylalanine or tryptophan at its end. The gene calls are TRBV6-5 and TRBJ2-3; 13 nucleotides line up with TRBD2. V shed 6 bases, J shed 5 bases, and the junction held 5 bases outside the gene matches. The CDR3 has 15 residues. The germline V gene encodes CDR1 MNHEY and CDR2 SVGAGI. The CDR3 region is CASSRLAGGGDTQYI. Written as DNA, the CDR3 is TGTGCCAGCAGCAGACTAGCGGGGGGCGGAGATACGCAGTATATT.

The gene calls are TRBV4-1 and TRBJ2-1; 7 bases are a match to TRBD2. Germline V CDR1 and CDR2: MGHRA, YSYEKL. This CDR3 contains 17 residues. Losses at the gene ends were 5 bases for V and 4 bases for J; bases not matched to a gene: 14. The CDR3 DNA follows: TGCGCCAGCAGCAGAGGGATTGCCGGGGGGATATACAATGAGCAGTTCTTC. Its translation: CASSRGIAGGIYNEQFF.

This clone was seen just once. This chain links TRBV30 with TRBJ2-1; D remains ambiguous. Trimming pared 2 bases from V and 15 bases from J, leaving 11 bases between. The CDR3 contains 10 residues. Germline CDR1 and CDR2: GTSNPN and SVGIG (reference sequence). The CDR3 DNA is TGTGCCTGGAGTTCCGGAAGGTGGTTCTTC. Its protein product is CAWSSGRWFF.

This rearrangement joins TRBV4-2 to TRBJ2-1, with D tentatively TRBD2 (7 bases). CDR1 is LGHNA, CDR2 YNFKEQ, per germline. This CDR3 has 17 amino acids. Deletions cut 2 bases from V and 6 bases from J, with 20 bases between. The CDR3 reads CASSQLSRGAKGNEQFF. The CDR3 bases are TGTGCCAGCAGCCAATTGTCCCGGGGGGCCAAGGGCAATGAGCAGTTCTTC.

DNA of the CDR3: TGTGCCAGCAGCTTAGTTGGGGAGGGTCAGCCCCAGCATTTT. Translated: CASSLVGEGQPQHF. The rearrangement uses TRBV11-2 and TRBJ1-5; D unclear. The CDR3 is made up of 14 amino acids. With 1 base removed from V and 6 bases from J, the gap between germline ends came to 10 bases. Germline V gene lookup returns CDR1 SGHAT and CDR2 FQNNGV.

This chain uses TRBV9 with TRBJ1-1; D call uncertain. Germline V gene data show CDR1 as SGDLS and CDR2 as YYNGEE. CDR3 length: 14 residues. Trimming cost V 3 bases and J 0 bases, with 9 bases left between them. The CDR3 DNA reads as TGTGCCAGCAGCGATGACACTCTGAACACTGAAGCTTTCTTT. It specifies CASSDDTLNTEAFF. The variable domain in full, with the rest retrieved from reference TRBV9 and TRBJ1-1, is DSGVTQTPKHLITATGQRVTLRCSPRSGDLSVYWYQQSLDQGLQFLIQYYNGEERAKGNILERFSAQQFPDLHSELNLSSLELGDSALYFCASSDDTLNTEAFFGQGTRLTVV.

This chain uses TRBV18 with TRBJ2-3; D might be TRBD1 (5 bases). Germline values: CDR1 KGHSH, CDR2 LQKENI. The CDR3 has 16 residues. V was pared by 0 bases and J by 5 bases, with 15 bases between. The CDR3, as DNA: TGTGCCAGCTCACCACCTGGCAGGGCTAGGGGAGATACGCAGTATTTT. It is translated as CASSPPGRARGDTQYF.

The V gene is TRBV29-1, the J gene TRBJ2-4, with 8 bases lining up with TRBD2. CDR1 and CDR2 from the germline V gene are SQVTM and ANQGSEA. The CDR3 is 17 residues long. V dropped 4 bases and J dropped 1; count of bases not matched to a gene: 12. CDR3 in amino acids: CSVADGGGGSAKNIQYF. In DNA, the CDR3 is TGCAGCGTTGCCGACGGAGGCGGGGGGTCCGCCAAAAACATTCAGTACTTC.

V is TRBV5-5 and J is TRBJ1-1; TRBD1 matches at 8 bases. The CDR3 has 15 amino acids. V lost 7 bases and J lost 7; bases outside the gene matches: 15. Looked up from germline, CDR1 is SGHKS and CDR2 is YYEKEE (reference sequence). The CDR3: CASARSRGLLGEAFF. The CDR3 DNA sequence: TGTGCCAGCGCACGGAGCAGGGGGCTGTTGGGTGAAGCTTTCTTT.

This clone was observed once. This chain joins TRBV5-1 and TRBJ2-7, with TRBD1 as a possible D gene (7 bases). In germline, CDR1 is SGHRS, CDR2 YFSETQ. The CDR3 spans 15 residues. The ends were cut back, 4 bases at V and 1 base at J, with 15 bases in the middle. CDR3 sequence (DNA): TGCGCCAGCAGCCCGGGTGCGGGACAGTCCTACGAGCAGTACTTC. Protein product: CASSPGAGQSYEQYF.

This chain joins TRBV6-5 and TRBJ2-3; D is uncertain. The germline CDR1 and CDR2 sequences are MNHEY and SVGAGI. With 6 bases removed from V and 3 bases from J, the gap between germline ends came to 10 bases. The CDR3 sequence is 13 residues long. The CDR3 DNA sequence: TGTGCCAGCAGCCGCGACCGTACAGATACGCAGTATTTT. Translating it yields CASSRDRTDTQYF.

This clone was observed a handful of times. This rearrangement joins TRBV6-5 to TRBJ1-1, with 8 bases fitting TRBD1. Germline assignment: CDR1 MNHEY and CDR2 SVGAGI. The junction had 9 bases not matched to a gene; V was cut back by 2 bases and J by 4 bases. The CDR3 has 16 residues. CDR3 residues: CASSYLRTGLFTEAFF. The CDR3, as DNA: TGTGCCAGCAGTTACCTTCGGACAGGGCTATTCACTGAAGCTTTCTTT.

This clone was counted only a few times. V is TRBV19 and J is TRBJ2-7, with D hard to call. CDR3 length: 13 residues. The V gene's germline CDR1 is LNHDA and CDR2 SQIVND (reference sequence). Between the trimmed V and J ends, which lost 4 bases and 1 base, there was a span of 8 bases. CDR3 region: CASSSTSSYEQYF. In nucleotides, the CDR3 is TGTGCCAGTAGTAGCACTTCATCCTACGAGCAGTACTTC.

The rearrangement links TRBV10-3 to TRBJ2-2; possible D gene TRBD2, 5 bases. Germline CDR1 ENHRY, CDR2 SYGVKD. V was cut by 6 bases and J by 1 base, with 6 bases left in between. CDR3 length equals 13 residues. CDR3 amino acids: CAISEGNTGELFF. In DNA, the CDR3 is TGTGCCATCAGCGAGGGGAACACCGGGGAGCTGTTTTTT.

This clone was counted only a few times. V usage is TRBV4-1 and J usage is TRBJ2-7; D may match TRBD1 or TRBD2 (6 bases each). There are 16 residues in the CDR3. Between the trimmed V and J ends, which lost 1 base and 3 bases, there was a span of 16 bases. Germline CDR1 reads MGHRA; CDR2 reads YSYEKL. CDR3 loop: CASSQGRARGLYEQYF. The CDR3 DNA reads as TGCGCCAGCAGCCAAGGACGCGCCAGGGGACTCTACGAGCAGTACTTC.

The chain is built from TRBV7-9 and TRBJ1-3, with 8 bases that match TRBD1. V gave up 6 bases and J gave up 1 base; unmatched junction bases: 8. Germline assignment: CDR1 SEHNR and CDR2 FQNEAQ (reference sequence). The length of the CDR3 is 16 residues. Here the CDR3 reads CASSFKDRGSGNTIYF. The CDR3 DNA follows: TGTGCCAGCAGTTTCAAAGACAGGGGATCTGGAAACACCATATATTTT. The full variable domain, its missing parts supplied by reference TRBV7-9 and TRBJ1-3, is DTGVSQNPRHKITKRGQNVTFRCDPISEHNRLYWYRQTLGQGPEFLTYFQNEAQLEKSRLLSDRFSAERPKGSFSTLEIQRTEQGDSAMYLCASSFKDRGSGNTIYFGEGSWLTVV.